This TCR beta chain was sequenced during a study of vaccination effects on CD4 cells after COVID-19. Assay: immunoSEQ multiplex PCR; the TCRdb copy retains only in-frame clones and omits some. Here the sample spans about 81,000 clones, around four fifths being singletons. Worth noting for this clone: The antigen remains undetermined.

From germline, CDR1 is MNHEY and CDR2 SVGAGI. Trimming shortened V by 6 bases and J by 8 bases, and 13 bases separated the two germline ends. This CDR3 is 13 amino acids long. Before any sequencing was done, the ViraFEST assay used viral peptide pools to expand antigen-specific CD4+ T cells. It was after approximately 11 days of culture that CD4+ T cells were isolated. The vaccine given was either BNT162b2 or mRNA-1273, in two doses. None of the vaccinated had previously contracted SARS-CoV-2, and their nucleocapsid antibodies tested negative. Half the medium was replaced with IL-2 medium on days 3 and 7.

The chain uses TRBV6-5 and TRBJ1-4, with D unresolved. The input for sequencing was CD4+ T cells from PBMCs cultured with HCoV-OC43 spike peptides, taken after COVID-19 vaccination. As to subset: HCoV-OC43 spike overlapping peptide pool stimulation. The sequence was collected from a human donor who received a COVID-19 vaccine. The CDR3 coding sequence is TGTGCCAGCAGCGGATCCGCCGAGGAAAAACTGTTTTTT. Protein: CASSGSAEEKLFF.